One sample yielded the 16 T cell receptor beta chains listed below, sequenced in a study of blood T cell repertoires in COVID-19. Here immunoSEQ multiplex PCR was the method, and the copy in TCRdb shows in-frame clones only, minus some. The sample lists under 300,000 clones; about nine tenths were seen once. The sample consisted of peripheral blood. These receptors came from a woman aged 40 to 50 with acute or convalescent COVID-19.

CDR3 protein: CASSHLASTDTQYF. For the CDR3, the DNA is TGTGCCAGCAGCCACCTAGCCAGCACAGATACGCAGTATTTT. The chain has TRBV4-2 and TRBJ2-3, with TRBD2 as a possible D gene (5 bases). V was pared by 3 bases and J by 0 bases, with 7 bases between. The CDR3 is 14 amino acids. The V gene's germline CDR1 is LGHNA and CDR2 YNFKEQ.

The CDR3 coding sequence is TGTGCCAGCGTCCCGGGACAGGGGGCGAGGTATGGCTACACCTTC. Protein sequence: CASVPGQGARYGYTF. The chain couples TRBV28 to TRBJ1-2; TRBD1 matches 12 bases. Germline assignment: CDR1 MDHEN and CDR2 SYDVKM. V shed 8 bases, J shed 5 bases, and the junction held 9 bases outside the gene matches. CDR3 length: 15 amino acids.

CDR3 in amino acids: CASSEDQGLDTEAFF. The CDR3 DNA follows: TGTGCCAGCAGTGAAGACCAGGGTTTGGACACTGAAGCTTTCTTT. This rearrangement joins TRBV6-1 to TRBJ1-1, with D maybe TRBD1 (5 bases). The CDR3 is made up of 15 amino acids. V was pared by 1 base and J by 3 bases, with 12 bases between. Germline CDR1 MNHNS, CDR2 SASEGT.

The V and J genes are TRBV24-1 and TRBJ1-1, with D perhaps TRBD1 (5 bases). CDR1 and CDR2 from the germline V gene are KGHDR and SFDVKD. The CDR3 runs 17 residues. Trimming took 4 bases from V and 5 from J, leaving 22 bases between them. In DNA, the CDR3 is TGTGCCACCAGTGACGGCCCCCCAGGGCGGCCGGAGACTGAAGCTTTCTTT. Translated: CATSDGPPGRPETEAFF.

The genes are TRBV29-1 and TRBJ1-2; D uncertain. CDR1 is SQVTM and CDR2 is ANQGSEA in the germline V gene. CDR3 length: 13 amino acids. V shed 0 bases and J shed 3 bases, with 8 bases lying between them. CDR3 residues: CSVEDGEDYGYTF. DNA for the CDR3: TGCAGCGTTGAAGATGGGGAGGACTATGGCTACACCTTC.

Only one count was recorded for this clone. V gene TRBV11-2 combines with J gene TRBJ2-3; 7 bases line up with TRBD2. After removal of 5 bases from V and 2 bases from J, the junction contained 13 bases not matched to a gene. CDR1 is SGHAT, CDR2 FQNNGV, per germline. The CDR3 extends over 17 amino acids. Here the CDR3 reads CASSARGGGRDTDTQYF. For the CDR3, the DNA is TGTGCCAGCAGCGCCCGCGGGGGTGGCCGGGACACAGATACGCAGTATTTT.

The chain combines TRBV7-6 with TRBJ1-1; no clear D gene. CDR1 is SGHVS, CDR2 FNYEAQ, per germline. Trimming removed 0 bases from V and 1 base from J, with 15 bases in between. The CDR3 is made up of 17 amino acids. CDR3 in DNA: TGTGCCAGCAGCTTAGCCCTCGGATCCGGAGCGAACACTGAAGCTTTCTTT. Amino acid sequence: CASSLALGSGANTEAFF.

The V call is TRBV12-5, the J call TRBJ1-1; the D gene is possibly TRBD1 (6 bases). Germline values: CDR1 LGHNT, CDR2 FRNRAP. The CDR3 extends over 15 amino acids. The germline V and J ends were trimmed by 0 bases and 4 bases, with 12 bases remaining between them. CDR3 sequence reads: CASGLVLRRGTEAFF. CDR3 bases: TGTGCTAGTGGTTTGGTATTGCGCAGGGGCACTGAAGCTTTCTTT.

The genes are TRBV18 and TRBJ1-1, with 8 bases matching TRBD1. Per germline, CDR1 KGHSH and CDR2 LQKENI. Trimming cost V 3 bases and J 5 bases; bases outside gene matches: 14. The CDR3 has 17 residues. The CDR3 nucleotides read TGTGCCAGCTCACCCCGAAGATCACAGGGGGGTCGTACTGAAGCTTTCTTT. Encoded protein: CASSPRRSQGGRTEAFF.

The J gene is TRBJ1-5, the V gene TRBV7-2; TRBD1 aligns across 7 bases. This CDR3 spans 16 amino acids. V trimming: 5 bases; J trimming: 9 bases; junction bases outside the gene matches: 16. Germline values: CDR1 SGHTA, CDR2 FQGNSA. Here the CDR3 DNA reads TGTGCCAGCAGCACCGGGACAGCACTGGGTGTAGGGCCCCAGCATTTT. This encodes CASSTGTALGVGPQHF. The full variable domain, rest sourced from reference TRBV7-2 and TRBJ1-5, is GAGVSQSPSNKVTEKGKDVELRCDPISGHTALYWYRQSLGQGLEFLIYFQGNSAPDKSGLPSDRFSAERTGGSVSTLTIQRTQQEDSAVYLCASSTGTALGVGPQHFGDGTRLSIL.

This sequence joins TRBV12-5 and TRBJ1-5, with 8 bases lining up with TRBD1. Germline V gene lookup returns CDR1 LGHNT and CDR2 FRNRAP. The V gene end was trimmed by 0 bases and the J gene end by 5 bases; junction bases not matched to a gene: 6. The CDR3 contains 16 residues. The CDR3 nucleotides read TGTGCTAGTGGTTTGGTAATAGGACAGGGCTATCAGCCCCAGCATTTT. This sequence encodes CASGLVIGQGYQPQHF.

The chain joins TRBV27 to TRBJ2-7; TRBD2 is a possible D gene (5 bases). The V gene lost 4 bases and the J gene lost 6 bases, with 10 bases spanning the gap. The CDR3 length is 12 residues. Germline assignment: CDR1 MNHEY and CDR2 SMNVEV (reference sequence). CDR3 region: CASSSPRGEQYV. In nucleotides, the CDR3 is TGTGCCAGCAGTTCCCCCCGGGGCGAGCAGTACGTC.

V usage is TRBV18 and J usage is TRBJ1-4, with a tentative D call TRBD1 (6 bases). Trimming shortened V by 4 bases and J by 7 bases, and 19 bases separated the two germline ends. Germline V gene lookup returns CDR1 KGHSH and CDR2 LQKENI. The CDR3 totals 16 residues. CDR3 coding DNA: TGTGCCAGCTCACTGACCACAGGGTCGGTTAGTGAAAAACTGTTTTTT. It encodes CASSLTTGSVSEKLFF.

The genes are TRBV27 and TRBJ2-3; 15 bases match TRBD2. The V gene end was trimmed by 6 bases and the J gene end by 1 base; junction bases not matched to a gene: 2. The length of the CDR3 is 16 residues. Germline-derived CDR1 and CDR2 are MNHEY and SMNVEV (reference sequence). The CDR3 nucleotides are TGTGCCAGCAGCGGACTAGCGGGGGGGGGCACAGATACGCAGTATTTT. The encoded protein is CASSGLAGGGTDTQYF.

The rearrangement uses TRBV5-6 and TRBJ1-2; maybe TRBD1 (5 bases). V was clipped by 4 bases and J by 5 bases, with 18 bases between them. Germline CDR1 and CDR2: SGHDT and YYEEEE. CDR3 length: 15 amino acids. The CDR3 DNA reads TGTGCCAGCAGCGGAGGGGTGGTAACTTGGTATGGCTACACCTTC. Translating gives CASSGGVVTWYGYTF.

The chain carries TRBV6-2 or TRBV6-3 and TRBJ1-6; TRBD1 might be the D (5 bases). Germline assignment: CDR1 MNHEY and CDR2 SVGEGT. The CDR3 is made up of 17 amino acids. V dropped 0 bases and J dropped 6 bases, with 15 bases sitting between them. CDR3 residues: CASSYSLQGLLNSPLHF. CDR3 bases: TGTGCCAGCAGTTACTCTCTTCAGGGTTTGCTTAATTCACCCCTCCACTTT.